This T cell receptor (beta chain) came from a study of blood T cell repertoires in COVID-19. Turning to the study itself: Sites across the United States, Italy and Spain contributed samples from acute and convalescent COVID-19. PBMCs, B-cell-depleted T cells, or T cells provided the cDNA or gDNA that made up the material.

Germline V CDR1 and CDR2: SGHNT, YYREEE (reference sequence). V was clipped by 5 bases and J by 3 bases; unmatched bases: 8. This CDR3 is 17 amino acids long. Authors' processing steps: Estimates of nucleated cell counts were drawn from the amplification of reference gene primers. The protocol was immunoSEQ multiplex PCR, while the TCRdb copy is restricted to in-frame clones and leaves out a portion. The V and J calls and clone size were taken over from that table, and D and trimming were inferred from the DNA. The sample consists of fewer than 85,000 clones, around 77% of them appearing once. Patients of the Seattle cohort, enrolled during active infection, were followed longitudinally.

The chain combines TRBV5-4 with TRBJ2-7; 16 bases align to TRBD2. The receptor was isolated from a man in his 70s with COVID-19, enrolled during active disease. Sequencing was carried out using peripheral blood. The CDR3 DNA reads TGTGCCAGCAGTCTGGGACTAGCGGGAGGGTTTAACTACGAGCAGTACTTC. It yields the protein CASSLGLAGGFNYEQYF.